This T cell receptor beta chain was sequenced in a study of response to subunit inactivated influenza vaccine. TCRdb called the RT-PCR reads again in MiXCR, with one record for every CDR3 protein. The sample has about 530,000 distinct CDR3 sequences; 10% to 15% are singletons. CDR3 length: 16 amino acids. The V gene end was trimmed by 6 bases and the J gene end by 3 bases; junction bases not matched to a gene: 8. CDR1 and CDR2 from the germline V gene are MNHNS and SASEGT. This receptor was obtained from a man aged 45-65 years who received an inactivated influenza vaccine. The specimen comprised PBMCs from blood, sampled 35 to 45 days after vaccination. V gene TRBV6-1 combines with J gene TRBJ2-7; the match to TRBD2 covers 13 bases. The CDR3: CASRSQTSGGYYEQYF. The CDR3 DNA reads TGTGCCAGCAGATCACAGACTAGCGGGGGGTACTACGAGCAGTACTTC.